This TCR beta chain was sequenced in a study of TIL therapy for anti-PD-1-resistant metastatic lung cancer (dated by TCRdb to 2020 to 2022). Broadly, across the study: Tumors were harvested prior to any PD-1/PD-L1 blockade, after which nivolumab was administered to patients, and lymphodepletion, expanded TIL infusion and IL-2 were given to patients who progressed. Among the enrolled patients, the median age was approximately 56 years (range 38-75), and the median tumor PD-L1 proportion score was around 6%. Most of the cohort had lung adenocarcinoma, a handful of tumors were EGFR-mutant and two were ALK-rearranged, and half of the patients were current or former smokers. A median non-synonymous tumor mutation burden of around 1.5 mutations per megabase was determined across the cohort by whole-exome sequencing. T cell receptor beta sequencing of tumor and peripheral blood was used to follow clonotypes across the tumor, the expanded TIL product and serial blood samples.

The investigation overall reported the following: The baseline peripheral repertoire was partially replaced by infused TIL clonotypes, which then decayed over months, and no apparent association between persistence and response was found. The study protocol defined all tumor marker inferences as exploratory. Generalizability was limited because the cohort was highly selected, with more treatment-naive, never-smoker and oncogene-addicted patients included than is typical.

V is pared back by 4 bases and J by 4 bases, with 12 bases lying between the germline termini. CDR1 SGHRS and CDR2 YFSETQ were looked up in the germline V gene. The CDR3 has 13 amino acids, counting the end cysteine and phenylalanine. Left in the record is the CDR3 DNA by itself, 39 bases read in frame from the first base. On this clone itself: It has no known antigen specificity. Base quality data are lacking; no much larger clone is found one base away.

The label giving this sample's time point can be read as: pre-treatment sample, taken before nivolumab and TIL therapy. Adults with stage 4 NSCLC were enrolled from October 2017 to early 2020 in a dual-center phase I trial. Samples were obtained from a single-arm, open-label phase I trial in which tumor-infiltrating lymphocyte therapy with nivolumab was evaluated in advanced non-small cell lung cancer. Blood mononuclear cells from EDTA tubes were isolated by Ficoll gradient, snap-frozen as pellets, and DNA was extracted with a Qiagen mini-prep kit. TCR beta CDR3 regions were amplified from genomic DNA with the immunoSEQ v3 hsTCRB kit using bias-controlled multiplex PCR. TCR libraries were sequenced on an Illumina NextSeq 500 to some 2.2 million read pairs for survey level or about 5-6 million for deep level. The source study handled its data this way. Clonality was reported by immunoSEQ Analyzer software, which also assigned V, D and J genes and filtered out non-productive sequences. Repertoires of infused TIL and blood were compared using productive Simpson clonality and the Morisita overlap index of productive TRB rearrangements. The absolute count of a clonotype in blood was estimated by multiplying the lymphocyte count by the CD3+ fraction and by the productive frequency of the clone. Sourced from immuneACCESS, this table was stored by TCRdb with only in-frame sequences that have V and J called. A share of the clones is absent; for the studies checked, an unresolved V gene accounts for under half, and the remainder has no known explanation. V and J calls and clone size are given by that table; D and trimming were obtained from the DNA. The table for this sample lists under 20,000 clones; about 79% of them were counted only once. 7% to 8% of the sample comes from the top ten.

The sample consisted of blood, taken at baseline. The chain links TRBV5-1 with TRBJ2-7; no D segment can be confidently identified. The TCR originated in a person between 25 and 80 years old with non-small cell lung cancer. For the CDR3, the sequence is CASSDANWYEQYF. The sequenced DNA is TGCGCCAGCAGCGACGCAAACTGGTACGAGCAGTACTTC.